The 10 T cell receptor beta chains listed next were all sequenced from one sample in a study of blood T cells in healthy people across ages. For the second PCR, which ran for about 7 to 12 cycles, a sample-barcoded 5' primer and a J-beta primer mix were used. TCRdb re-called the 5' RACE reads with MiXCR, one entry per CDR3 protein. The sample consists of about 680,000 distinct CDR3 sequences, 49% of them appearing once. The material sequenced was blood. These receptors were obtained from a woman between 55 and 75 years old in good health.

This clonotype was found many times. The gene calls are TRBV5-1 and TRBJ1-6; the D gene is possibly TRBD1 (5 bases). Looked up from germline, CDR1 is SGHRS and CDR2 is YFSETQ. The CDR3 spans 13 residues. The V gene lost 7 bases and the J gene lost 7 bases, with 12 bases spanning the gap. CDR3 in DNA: TGCGCCAGCCGACAGCCTCCCAATTCACCCCTCCACTTT. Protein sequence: CASRQPPNSPLHF.

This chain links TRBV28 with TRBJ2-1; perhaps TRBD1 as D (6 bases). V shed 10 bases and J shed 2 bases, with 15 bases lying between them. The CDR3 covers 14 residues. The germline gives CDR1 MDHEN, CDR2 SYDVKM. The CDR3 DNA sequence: TGTGCCACCCAGGGGCACCGTACCTACAATGAGCAGTTCTTC. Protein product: CATQGHRTYNEQFF.

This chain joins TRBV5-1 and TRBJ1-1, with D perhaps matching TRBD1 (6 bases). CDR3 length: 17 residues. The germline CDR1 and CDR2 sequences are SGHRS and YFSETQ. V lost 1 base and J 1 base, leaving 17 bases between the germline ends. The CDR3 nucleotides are TGCGCCAGCAGCTTGTTGGACAGTGCTTTAAGGAACACTGAAGCTTTCTTT. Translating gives CASSLLDSALRNTEAFF.

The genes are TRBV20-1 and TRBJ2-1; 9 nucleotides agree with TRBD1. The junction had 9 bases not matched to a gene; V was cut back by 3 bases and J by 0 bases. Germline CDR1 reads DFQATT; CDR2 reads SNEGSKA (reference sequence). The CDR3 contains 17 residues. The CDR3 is CSARGQGLSISYNEQFF. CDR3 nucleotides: TGCAGTGCTAGGGGACAGGGCCTCTCCATCTCCTACAATGAGCAGTTCTTC.

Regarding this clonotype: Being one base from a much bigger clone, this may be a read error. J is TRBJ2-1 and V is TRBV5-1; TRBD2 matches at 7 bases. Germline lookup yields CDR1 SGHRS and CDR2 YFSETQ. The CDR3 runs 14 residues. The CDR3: CTSSLIAGNNEQFF. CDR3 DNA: TGCACCAGCAGCTTAATAGCGGGCAACAATGAGCAGTTCTTC.

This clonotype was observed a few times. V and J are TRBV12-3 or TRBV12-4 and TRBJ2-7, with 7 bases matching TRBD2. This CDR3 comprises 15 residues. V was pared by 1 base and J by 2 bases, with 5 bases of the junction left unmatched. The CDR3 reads CASSLGSGSTYEQYF. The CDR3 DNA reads TGTGCCAGCAGTTTAGGTAGCGGGTCCACCTACGAGCAGTACTTC.

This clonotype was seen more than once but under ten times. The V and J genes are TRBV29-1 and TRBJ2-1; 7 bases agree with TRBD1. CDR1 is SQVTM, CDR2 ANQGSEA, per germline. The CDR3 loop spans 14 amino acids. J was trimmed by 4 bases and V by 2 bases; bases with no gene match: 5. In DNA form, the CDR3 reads TGCAGCGTTGAAACGGACAGGTATTACAATGAGCAGTTCTTC. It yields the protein CSVETDRYYNEQFF.

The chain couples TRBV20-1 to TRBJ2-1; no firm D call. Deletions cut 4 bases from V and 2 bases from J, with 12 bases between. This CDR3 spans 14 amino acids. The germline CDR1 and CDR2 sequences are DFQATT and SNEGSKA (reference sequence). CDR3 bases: TGCAGTGCTAAAGGCCTCCTCACCTACAATGAGCAGTTCTTC. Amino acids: CSAKGLLTYNEQFF.

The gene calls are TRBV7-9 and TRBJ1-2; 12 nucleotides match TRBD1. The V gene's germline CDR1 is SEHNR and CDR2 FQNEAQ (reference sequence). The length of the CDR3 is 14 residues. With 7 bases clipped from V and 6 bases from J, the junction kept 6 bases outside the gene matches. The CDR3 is CASTPGQGADGYTF. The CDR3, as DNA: TGTGCCAGCACCCCGGGACAGGGGGCCGATGGCTACACCTTC.

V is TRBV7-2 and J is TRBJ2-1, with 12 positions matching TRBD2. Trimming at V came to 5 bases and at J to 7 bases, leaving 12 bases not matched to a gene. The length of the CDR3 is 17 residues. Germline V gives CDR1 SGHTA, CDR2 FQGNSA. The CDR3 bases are TGTGCCAGCAGCCCTAGACTAGCGGGAGTGGCGTATAATGAGCAGTTCTTC. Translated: CASSPRLAGVAYNEQFF.